A single sample is the source of the 24 T cell receptor beta chains below, sequenced in a study of blood T cell repertoires in COVID-19. Sequencing was performed with immunoSEQ multiplex PCR; in TCRdb, only in-frame clones are kept and a portion is missing. The sample consists of roughly 190,000 clones, approximately 88% of them appearing once. Sequencing used PBMCs or T cells enriched from blood (not recorded which). The receptors were sampled from a woman aged 25-40 years who had recovered from COVID-19.

The CDR3 spells CASSQPPRDTEAFF. DNA for the CDR3: TGTGCCAGCAGCCAACCCCCCCGGGACACTGAAGCTTTCTTT. The chain uses TRBV9 and TRBJ1-1; D is undetermined. Germline assignment: CDR1 SGDLS and CDR2 YYNGEE. The CDR3 is made up of 14 amino acids. Trimming left V 4 bases short and J 3 bases short, with 13 bases between.

The CDR3 nucleotides read TGCGCCAGCTCCCTCGGGGGAGAGTTAAATGAGCAGTTCTTC. Translated, it gives CASSLGGELNEQFF. This rearrangement joins TRBV5-1 to TRBJ2-1; D is possibly TRBD2 (6 bases). From germline, CDR1 is SGHRS and CDR2 YFSETQ. Trimming removed 7 bases from V and 7 bases from J, with 18 bases in between. This CDR3 comprises 14 residues.

CDR3 region: CARGTSTGVDTDTQYF. The CDR3 region has the DNA TGTGCCCGAGGGACCTCCACAGGGGTTGACACAGATACGCAGTATTTT. This chain joins TRBV30 and TRBJ2-3, with 7 nucleotides matching TRBD1. Looked up from germline, CDR1 is GTSNPN and CDR2 is SVGIG (reference sequence). Trimming at V came to 8 bases and at J to 2 bases, leaving 16 bases not matched to a gene. This CDR3 spans 16 amino acids.

This rearrangement joins TRBV3-1 (or the pseudogene TRBV3-2) to TRBJ2-7; 11 bases align to TRBD2. CDR1 is LGHDT, CDR2 YNNKEL, per germline (reference sequence). Trimming removed 4 bases from V and 2 bases from J; junction bases left unmatched: 7. CDR3 size: 16 residues. The chain's CDR3 is CASSPVGTSGPYEQYF. CDR3 in DNA: TGTGCCAGCAGCCCAGTCGGGACTAGCGGACCCTACGAGCAGTACTTC.

This clone was seen only a few times. The V call is TRBV28, the J call TRBJ2-1, with D tentatively TRBD1 (5 bases). The V gene lost 5 bases and the J gene lost 6 bases, with 17 bases spanning the gap. This CDR3 region has 15 residues. CDR1 is MDHEN, CDR2 SYDVKM, per germline. In nucleotides, the CDR3 is TGTGCCAGCAGTACAGGTAGCCGAAGTAGCAATGAGCAGTTCTTC. The encoded protein is CASSTGSRSSNEQFF. The full variable domain, its missing parts supplied by reference TRBV28 and TRBJ2-1, is DVKVTQSSRYLVKRTGEKVFLECVQDMDHENMFWYRQDPGLGLRLIYFSYDVKMKEKGDIPEGYSVSREKKERFSLILESASTNQTSMYLCASSTGSRSSNEQFFGPGTRLTVL.

The genes are TRBV27 and TRBJ2-4; 8 nucleotides match TRBD2. CDR1 and CDR2 from the germline V gene are MNHEY and SMNVEV (reference sequence). The CDR3 is made up of 14 amino acids. Trimming cost V 6 bases and J 9 bases; bases outside gene matches: 10. CDR3 amino acids: CASSLLAAGGIQYF. The CDR3 bases are TGTGCCAGCAGCCTACTAGCGGCCGGTGGCATTCAGTACTTC.

The chain has TRBV28 and TRBJ2-2; TRBD1 matches 7 bases. The trim removed 3 bases at V and 0 bases at J, leaving 10 bases unmatched. The CDR3 contains 18 residues. Germline lookup yields CDR1 MDHEN and CDR2 SYDVKM. CDR3 in DNA: TGTGCCAGCAGTTTCGGCCCCGGGACAGCGCCGAACACCGGGGAGCTGTTTTTT. Protein product: CASSFGPGTAPNTGELFF.

The table lists this clone with a count of one. CDR3 DNA: TGTGCCAGCAGCTTAGAGAGGGACACCGGGGAGCAGTTCTTC. Its translation is CASSLERDTGEQFF. This chain joins TRBV11-3 and TRBJ2-1; tentative D call: TRBD1 (6 bases). CDR1 is SGHNT and CDR2 is YENEEA in the germline V gene. V gave up 0 bases and J gave up 10 bases, with 13 bases separating them. The CDR3 runs to 14 residues.

The chain is built from TRBV9 and TRBJ2-7; a weak D match, TRBD2 (6 bases). Germline V gives CDR1 SGDLS, CDR2 YYNGEE. The V end was cut by 0 bases, the J end by 3 bases, with 10 bases between. This CDR3 has 14 residues. This CDR3 is CASSVEGSGYEQYF. The CDR3 nucleotides are TGTGCCAGCAGCGTAGAAGGTAGCGGCTACGAGCAGTACTTC.

This clone was picked up one time. The gene calls are TRBV28 and TRBJ2-4; the D is unclear. The V and J ends lost 4 bases and 6 bases respectively, with 4 bases between them. The CDR3 is 11 residues long. The germline V gene encodes CDR1 MDHEN and CDR2 SYDVKM. CDR3 sequence: CASSSLNIQYF. The CDR3, as DNA: TGTGCCAGCAGTTCCCTAAACATTCAGTACTTC. Supplemented by reference TRBV28 and TRBJ2-4, the full variable domain reads DVKVTQSSRYLVKRTGEKVFLECVQDMDHENMFWYRQDPGLGLRLIYFSYDVKMKEKGDIPEGYSVSREKKERFSLILESASTNQTSMYLCASSSLNIQYFGAGTRLSVL.

V usage is TRBV3-1 (or the pseudogene TRBV3-2) and J usage is TRBJ2-5; D remains unclear. The CDR3 covers 15 residues. V was shortened by 1 base and J by 1 base, with 10 bases between the two germline ends. Germline lookup yields CDR1 LGHDT and CDR2 YNNKEL (reference sequence). DNA of the CDR3: TGTGCCAGCAGCCAAGGTAGAAACTCCCAAGAGACCCAGTACTTC. Protein sequence: CASSQGRNSQETQYF.

This clone has just a few counts. The chain links TRBV18 to TRBJ2-7; 8 bases line up with TRBD2. Germline CDR1 is KGHSH and CDR2 is LQKENI. The CDR3 consists of 14 residues. Trimming took 4 bases from V and 7 from J; bases not matched to a gene: 9. The CDR3 DNA is TGTGCCAGCTCACAACTAGCGGAGCCGGGGGAGCAGTACTTC. Its protein is CASSQLAEPGEQYF.

The rearrangement uses TRBV7-2 and TRBJ1-6, with 8 nucleotides matching TRBD1. Germline lookup yields CDR1 SGHTA and CDR2 FQGNSA. This CDR3 spans 15 amino acids. Losses at the gene ends were 5 bases for V and 7 bases for J; bases not matched to a gene: 7. In DNA, the CDR3 is TGTGCCAGCAGCCCGACAGGGGCTGAAAATTCACCCCTCCACTTT. Protein product: CASSPTGAENSPLHF.

This clone has just one count. V is TRBV5-1 and J is TRBJ1-4; D unclear. V was cut by 1 base and J by 0 bases, with 13 bases left in between. Germline loops: CDR1 SGHRS, CDR2 YFSETQ. The CDR3 is 17 residues long. The DNA for the CDR3 is TGCGCCAGCAGCTTGTCGAGTCTAGGAACAACTAATGAAAAACTGTTTTTT. It yields the protein CASSLSSLGTTNEKLFF.

The chain employs TRBV7-2 and TRBJ2-1, with TRBD2 identical over 13 bases. The CDR3 is made up of 16 amino acids. V lost 3 bases and J lost 9; bases outside the gene matches: 8. CDR1 is SGHTA and CDR2 is FQGNSA in the germline V gene. CDR3 protein: CASSLSGTSGTGEQFF. The CDR3 coding sequence is TGTGCCAGCAGCTTGTCCGGGACTAGCGGGACCGGTGAGCAGTTCTTC.

The V call is TRBV7-6, the J call TRBJ2-5; 9 nucleotides agree with TRBD2. Germline V gene sequence: CDR1 SGHVS, CDR2 FNYEAQ. The CDR3 covers 15 residues. V lost 1 base, J lost 3 bases, and 3 bases stayed unmatched. The CDR3 protein is CASSLEASGEETQYF. In DNA form, the CDR3 reads TGTGCCAGCAGCTTAGAGGCTAGCGGGGAAGAGACCCAGTACTTC.

The genes are TRBV28 and TRBJ2-3; TRBD2 matches at 8 bases. After removal of 4 bases from V and 7 bases from J, the junction contained 10 bases not matched to a gene. The germline CDR1 and CDR2 sequences are MDHEN and SYDVKM. This CDR3 region has 15 residues. The CDR3 protein is CASSSTSGGYNTQYF. The DNA for the CDR3 is TGTGCCAGCAGTTCCACTAGCGGCGGGTATAATACGCAGTATTTT.

This clone showed up many times. This chain uses TRBV7-8 with TRBJ2-3; 13 positions agree with TRBD2. Trimming cost V 5 bases and J 7 bases; bases outside gene matches: 6. The germline gives CDR1 SGHVS, CDR2 FQNEAQ. The CDR3 has 15 residues. CDR3 nucleotides: TGTGCCAGCAGCCTCGGGACTAGCGGGGTGAATACGCAGTATTTT. It specifies CASSLGTSGVNTQYF. Full variable domain (outside the CDR3, taken from reference TRBV7-8 and TRBJ2-3): GAGVSQSPRYKVAKRGQDVALRCDPISGHVSLFWYQQALGQGPEFLTYFQNEAQLDKSGLPSDRFFAERPEGSVSTLKIQRTQQEDSAVYLCASSLGTSGVNTQYFGPGTRLTVL.

This chain joins TRBV14 and TRBJ1-2, with unresolved D. Germline-derived CDR1 and CDR2 are SGHDN and FVKESK. V was shortened by 1 base and J by 1 base, with 13 bases between the two germline ends. This CDR3 spans 16 amino acids. The CDR3 nucleotides read TGTGCCAGCAGCCAAGGTGCAAGGGAGGATAACTATGGCTACACCTTC. The encoded protein is CASSQGAREDNYGYTF.

V gene TRBV5-1 combines with J gene TRBJ2-1; 7 bases are shared with TRBD2. Germline values: CDR1 SGHRS, CDR2 YFSETQ. Trimming removed 4 bases from V and 5 bases from J; junction bases left unmatched: 9. The CDR3 contains 15 residues. The CDR3 DNA sequence: TGCGCCAGCAGCCCCCAGGGACTACGGGACAATGAGCAGTTCTTC. Translating it yields CASSPQGLRDNEQFF.

This clone has only one observation. This chain links TRBV19 with TRBJ1-1; TRBD1 matches 7 bases. Per germline, CDR1 LNHDA and CDR2 SQIVND (reference sequence). The CDR3 contains 12 residues. The ends lost 8 bases at V and 4 bases at J; junction bases unmatched: 4. The CDR3 protein is CASSQGGTEAFF. CDR3 DNA: TGTGCCAGTTCTCAGGGGGGCACTGAAGCTTTCTTT.

The chain combines TRBV4-1 with TRBJ2-6; D unresolved. The CDR3 consists of 16 residues. CDR1 MGHRA and CDR2 YSYEKL come from the germline V gene. V was cut by 0 bases and J by 2 bases, with 8 bases left in between. The CDR3 region is CASSQDGAAGANVLTF. The CDR3 DNA reads TGCGCCAGCAGCCAAGATGGCGCGGCTGGGGCCAACGTCCTGACTTTC.

The V and J genes are TRBV5-1 and TRBJ2-5; 10 nucleotides align to TRBD2. Germline lookup yields CDR1 SGHRS and CDR2 YFSETQ. V dropped 0 bases and J dropped 4; count of bases not matched to a gene: 6. The CDR3 totals 16 residues. The CDR3 coding sequence is TGCGCCAGCAGCTTGGGAGCGGGAGGGGGCCCAGAGACCCAGTACTTC. It codes for CASSLGAGGGPETQYF.

This chain uses TRBV7-9 with TRBJ1-3; TRBD1 matches at 8 bases. Per the germline V gene, CDR1 is SEHNR and CDR2 is FQNEAQ (reference sequence). V shed 4 bases, J shed 4 bases, and the junction held 6 bases outside the gene matches. The CDR3 length is 15 residues. CDR3 coding DNA: TGTGCCAGCAGCTATGGACAGGGTGAAGGAAACACCATATATTTT. Residues: CASSYGQGEGNTIYF.